This T cell receptor beta chain was found in a study of blood T cell repertoires in COVID-19. Across the whole study: Donors in the United States, Italy and Spain gave samples during acute or convalescent COVID-19.

Concerning this clone itself: The same CDR3 can be traced to other DNA sequences in this sample.

Profiling relied on immunoSEQ multiplex PCR, and the TCRdb table lists in-frame clones only, not all of them. The repertoire holds a few hundred thousand clones, approximately 89% seen once, with roughly 10% in the top ten. The V gene's germline CDR1 is GTSNPN and CDR2 SVGIG (reference sequence). This CDR3 region has 13 residues. V lost 1 base and J lost 6, with 9 bases in between. This TCR was sampled from a woman in her 70s with COVID-19, enrolled during active disease. The genes are TRBV30 and TRBJ2-2, with D tentatively TRBD1 (6 bases). The sample was peripheral blood. The DNA of the CDR3 is TGTGCCTGGAGTGGGGGGCTAGCCGGGGAGCTGTTTTTT. Amino acids: CAWSGGLAGELFF.